The clone carrying this T cell receptor beta chain was found many times. Germline CDR1 and CDR2: DFQATT and SNEGSKA (reference sequence). The J segment lost 5 bases and the V segment lost 4 bases, leaving 8 bases of the junction unmatched. The CDR3 consists of 14 residues. Researchers prepared the TCRbeta library using unique molecular identifiers, the study reports. TCRdb analysed the PCR reads with MiXCR anew, one entry per CDR3 protein. Of about half a million distinct CDR3 sequences listed, around 13% are singletons. The data were taken from a study of T-cell reconstitution after alpha-beta-depleted transplantation in children.

The chain uses TRBV20-1 and TRBJ2-3, with 8 nucleotides matching TRBD1. Material: PBMCs from the stem cell graft donor, obtained from the stem cell graft. The receptor was derived from a human donor who donated a stem cell graft to a child with combined immunodeficiency. CDR3 coding DNA: TGCAGTGCTAACTCAGGGGGCGACGGAGATACGCAGTATTTT. This encodes CSANSGGDGDTQYF.